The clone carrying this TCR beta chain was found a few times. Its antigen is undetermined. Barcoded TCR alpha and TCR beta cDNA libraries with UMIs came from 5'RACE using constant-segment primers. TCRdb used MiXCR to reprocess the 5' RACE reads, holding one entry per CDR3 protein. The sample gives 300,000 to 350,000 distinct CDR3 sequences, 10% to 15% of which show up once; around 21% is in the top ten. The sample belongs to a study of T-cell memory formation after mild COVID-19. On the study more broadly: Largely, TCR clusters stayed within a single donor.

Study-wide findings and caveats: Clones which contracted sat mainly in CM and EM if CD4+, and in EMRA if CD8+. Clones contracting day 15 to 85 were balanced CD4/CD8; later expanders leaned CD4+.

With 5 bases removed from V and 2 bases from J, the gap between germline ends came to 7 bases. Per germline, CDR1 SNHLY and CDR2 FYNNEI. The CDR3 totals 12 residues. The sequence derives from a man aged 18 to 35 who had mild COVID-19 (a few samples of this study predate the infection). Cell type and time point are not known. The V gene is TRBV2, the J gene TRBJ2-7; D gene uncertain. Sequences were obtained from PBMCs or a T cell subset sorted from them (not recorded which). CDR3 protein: CASSRAPYEQYF. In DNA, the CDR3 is TGTGCCAGCAGTAGGGCCCCCTACGAGCAGTACTTC. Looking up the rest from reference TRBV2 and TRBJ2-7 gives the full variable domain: EPEVTQTPSHQVTQMGQEVILRCVPISNHLYFYWYRQILGQKVEFLVSFYNNEISEKSEIFDDQFSVERPDGSNFTLKIRSTKLEDSAMYFCASSRAPYEQYFGPGTRLTVT.